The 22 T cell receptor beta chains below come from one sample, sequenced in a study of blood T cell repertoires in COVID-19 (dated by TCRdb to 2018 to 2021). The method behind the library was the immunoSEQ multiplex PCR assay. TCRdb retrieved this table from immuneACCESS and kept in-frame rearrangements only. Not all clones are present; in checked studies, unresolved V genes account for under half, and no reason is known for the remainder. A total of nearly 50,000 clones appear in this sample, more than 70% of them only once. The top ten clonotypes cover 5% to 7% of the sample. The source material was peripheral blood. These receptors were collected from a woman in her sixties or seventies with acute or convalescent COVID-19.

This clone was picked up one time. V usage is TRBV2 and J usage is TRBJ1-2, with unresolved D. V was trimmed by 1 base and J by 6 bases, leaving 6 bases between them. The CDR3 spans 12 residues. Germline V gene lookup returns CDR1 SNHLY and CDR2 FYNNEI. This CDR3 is CASSEVANGYTF. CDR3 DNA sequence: TGTGCCAGCAGTGAAGTTGCGAATGGCTACACCTTC.

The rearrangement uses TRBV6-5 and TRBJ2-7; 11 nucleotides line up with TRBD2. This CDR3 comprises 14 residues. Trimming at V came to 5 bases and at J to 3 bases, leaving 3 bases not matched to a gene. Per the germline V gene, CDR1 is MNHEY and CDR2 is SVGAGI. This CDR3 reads CASSLGLADYEQYF. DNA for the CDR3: TGTGCCAGCAGTCTGGGACTAGCGGACTACGAGCAGTACTTC.

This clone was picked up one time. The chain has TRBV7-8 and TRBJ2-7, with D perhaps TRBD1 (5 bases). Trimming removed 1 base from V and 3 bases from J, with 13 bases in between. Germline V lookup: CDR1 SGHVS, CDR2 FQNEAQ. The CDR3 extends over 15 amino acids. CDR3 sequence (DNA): TGTGCCAGCAGCTTAGGGGGCTCAGGGATCTACGAGCAGTACTTC. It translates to CASSLGGSGIYEQYF.

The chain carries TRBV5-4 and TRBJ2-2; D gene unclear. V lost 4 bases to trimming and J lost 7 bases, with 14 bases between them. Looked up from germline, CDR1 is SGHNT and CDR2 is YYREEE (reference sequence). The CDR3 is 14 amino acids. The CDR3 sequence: CASSPPDSSGELFF. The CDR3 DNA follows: TGTGCCAGCAGCCCTCCGGATAGCAGCGGGGAGCTGTTTTTT. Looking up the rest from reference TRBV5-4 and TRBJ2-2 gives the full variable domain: ETGVTQSPTHLIKTRGQQVTLRCSSQSGHNTVSWYQQALGQGPQFIFQYYREEENGRGNFPPRFSGLQFPNYSSELNVNALELDDSALYLCASSPPDSSGELFFGEGSRLTVL.

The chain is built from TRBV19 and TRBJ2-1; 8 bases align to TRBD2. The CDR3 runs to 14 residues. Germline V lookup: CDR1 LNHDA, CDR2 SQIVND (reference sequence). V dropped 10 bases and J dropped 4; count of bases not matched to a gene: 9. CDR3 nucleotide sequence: TGTGCCACCGTTCGGGAGGGGTTATACAATGAGCAGTTCTTC. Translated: CATVREGLYNEQFF.

The CDR3 DNA follows: TGTGCCAGCAGTTTGACACTCATCTCTGGAAACACCATATATTTT. It encodes CASSLTLISGNTIYF. J is TRBJ1-3 and V is TRBV25-1; unclear D gene. The CDR3 consists of 15 residues. Between the trimmed V and J ends, which lost 5 bases and 0 bases, there was a span of 11 bases. Germline assignment: CDR1 MGHDK and CDR2 SYGVNS.

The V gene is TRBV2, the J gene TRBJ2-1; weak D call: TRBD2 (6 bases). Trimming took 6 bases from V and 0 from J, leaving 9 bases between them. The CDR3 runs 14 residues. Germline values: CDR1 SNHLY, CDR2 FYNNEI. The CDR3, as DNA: TGTGCCAGCAGGGGGGGTGCCTCCTACAATGAGCAGTTCTTC. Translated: CASRGGASYNEQFF.

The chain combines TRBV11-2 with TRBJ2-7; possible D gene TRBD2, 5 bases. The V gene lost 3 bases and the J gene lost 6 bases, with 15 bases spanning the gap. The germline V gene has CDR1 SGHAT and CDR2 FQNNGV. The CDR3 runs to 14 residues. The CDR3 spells CASSLERLGLEQYF. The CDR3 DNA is TGTGCCAGCAGCTTGGAACGTCTAGGACTCGAGCAGTACTTC.

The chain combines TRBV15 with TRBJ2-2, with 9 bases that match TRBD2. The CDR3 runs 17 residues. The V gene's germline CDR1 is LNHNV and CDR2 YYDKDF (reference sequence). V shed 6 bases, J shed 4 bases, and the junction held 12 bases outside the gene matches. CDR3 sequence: CATRPGVAGAVTGELFF. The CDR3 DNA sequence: TGTGCCACCAGACCGGGGGTAGCGGGAGCTGTCACCGGGGAGCTGTTTTTT.

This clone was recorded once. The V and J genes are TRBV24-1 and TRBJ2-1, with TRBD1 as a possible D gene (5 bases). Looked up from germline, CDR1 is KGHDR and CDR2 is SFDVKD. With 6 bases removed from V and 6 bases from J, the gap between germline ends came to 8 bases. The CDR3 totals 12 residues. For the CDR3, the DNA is TGTGCCACCAGTTGGGGCGGCAATGAGCAGTTCTTC. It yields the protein CATSWGGNEQFF.

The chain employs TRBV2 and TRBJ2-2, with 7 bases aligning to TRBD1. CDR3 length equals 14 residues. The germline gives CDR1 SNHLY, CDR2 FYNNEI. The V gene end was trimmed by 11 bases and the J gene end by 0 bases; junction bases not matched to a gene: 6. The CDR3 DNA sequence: TGTGCCGGACGGACAGGCGCGAACACCGGGGAGCTGTTTTTT. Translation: CAGRTGANTGELFF.

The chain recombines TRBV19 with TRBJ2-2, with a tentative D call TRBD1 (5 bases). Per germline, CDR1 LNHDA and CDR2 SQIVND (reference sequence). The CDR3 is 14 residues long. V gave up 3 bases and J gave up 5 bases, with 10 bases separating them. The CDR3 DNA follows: TGTGCCAGTAGTATTGGACAAACGACCGGGGAGCTGTTTTTT. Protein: CASSIGQTTGELFF.

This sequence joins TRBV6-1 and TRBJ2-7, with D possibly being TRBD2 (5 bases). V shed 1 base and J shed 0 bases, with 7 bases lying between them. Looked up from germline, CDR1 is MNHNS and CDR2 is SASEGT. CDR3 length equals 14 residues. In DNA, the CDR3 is TGTGCCAGCAGTGAAGAGCGGAGCTCCTACGAGCAGTACTTC. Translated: CASSEERSSYEQYF.

This CDR3 reads CASSDSSGRTEIRGVDTQYF. The CDR3 nucleotides are TGCGCCAGCAGCGATTCAAGCGGGAGGACAGAAATCCGGGGCGTGGATACGCAGTATTTT. The chain couples TRBV5-1 to TRBJ2-3, with TRBD2 identical over 9 bases. J gave up 6 bases and V 4 bases, and 24 bases lay outside the gene matches. The CDR3 is 20 residues long. The germline V gene encodes CDR1 SGHRS and CDR2 YFSETQ.

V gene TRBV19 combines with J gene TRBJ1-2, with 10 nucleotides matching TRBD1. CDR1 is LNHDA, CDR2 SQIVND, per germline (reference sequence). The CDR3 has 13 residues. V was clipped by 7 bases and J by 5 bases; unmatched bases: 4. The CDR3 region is CASNTGQGYGYTF. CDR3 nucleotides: TGTGCCAGTAACACGGGACAGGGGTATGGCTACACCTTC.

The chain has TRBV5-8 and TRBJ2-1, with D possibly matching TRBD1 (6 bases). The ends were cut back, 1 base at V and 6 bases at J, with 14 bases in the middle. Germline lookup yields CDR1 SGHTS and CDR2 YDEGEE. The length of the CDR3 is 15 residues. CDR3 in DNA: TGTGCCAGCAGCTTGAGGGGGAAGTGGGGCAATGAGCAGTTCTTC. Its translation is CASSLRGKWGNEQFF.

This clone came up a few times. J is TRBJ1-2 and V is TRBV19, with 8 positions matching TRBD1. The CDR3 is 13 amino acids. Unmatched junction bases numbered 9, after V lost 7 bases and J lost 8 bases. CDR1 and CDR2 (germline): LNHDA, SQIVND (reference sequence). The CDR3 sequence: CASTPTGENGYTF. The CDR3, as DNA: TGTGCCAGTACCCCGACAGGGGAGAACGGCTACACCTTC.

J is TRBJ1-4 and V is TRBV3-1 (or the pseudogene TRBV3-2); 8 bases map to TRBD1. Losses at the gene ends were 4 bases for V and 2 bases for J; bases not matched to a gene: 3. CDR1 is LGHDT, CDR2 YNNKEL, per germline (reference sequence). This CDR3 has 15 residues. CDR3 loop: CASSPRTGTNEKLFF. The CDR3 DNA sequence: TGTGCCAGCAGCCCCCGGACAGGGACTAATGAAAAACTGTTTTTT.

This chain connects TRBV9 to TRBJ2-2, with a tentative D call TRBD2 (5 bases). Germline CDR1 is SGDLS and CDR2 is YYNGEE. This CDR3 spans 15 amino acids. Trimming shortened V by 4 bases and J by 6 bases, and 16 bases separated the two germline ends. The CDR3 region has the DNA TGTGCCAGCAGCCTGGGCGGGCCCTCGGCCGGGGAGCTGTTTTTT. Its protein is CASSLGGPSAGELFF.

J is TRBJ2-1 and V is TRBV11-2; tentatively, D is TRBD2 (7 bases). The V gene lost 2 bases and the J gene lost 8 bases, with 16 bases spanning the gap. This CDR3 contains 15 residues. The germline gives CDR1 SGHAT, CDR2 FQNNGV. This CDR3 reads CASSLRGAGEDEQFF. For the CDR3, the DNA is TGTGCCAGCAGCTTAAGGGGGGCGGGAGAGGATGAGCAGTTCTTC.

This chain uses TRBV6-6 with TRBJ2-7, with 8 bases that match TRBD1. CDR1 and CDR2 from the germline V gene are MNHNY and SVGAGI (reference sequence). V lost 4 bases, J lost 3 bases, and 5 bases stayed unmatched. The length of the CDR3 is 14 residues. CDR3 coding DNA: TGTGCCAGCAGTTCCGGACAGGGTTTCTACGAGCAGTACTTC. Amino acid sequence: CASSSGQGFYEQYF.

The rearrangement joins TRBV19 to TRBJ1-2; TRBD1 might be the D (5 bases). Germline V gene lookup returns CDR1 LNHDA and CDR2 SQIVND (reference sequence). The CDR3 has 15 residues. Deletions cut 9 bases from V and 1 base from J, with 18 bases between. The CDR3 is CASQEGSSFNYGYTF. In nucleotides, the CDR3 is TGTGCCAGCCAGGAGGGGTCGAGTTTTAACTATGGCTACACCTTC.